This entry lists 14 T cell receptor beta chains sequenced from one sample in a study of Ad26.COV2.S vaccination and SARS-CoV-2 variants. The data were produced by immunoSEQ multiplex PCR, yet TCRdb's version contains in-frame clones alone and is incomplete. The sample gives over 400,000 clones, 89% of which show up once; approximately 2.5% is in the top ten. Treatment indicated: about 20 received Ad26.COV2.S at low or high dose, single or two shots; roughly five received placebo; per-sample allocation not given. Samples analyzed were those drawn on day 63 after the first vaccine or placebo injection. Sequences were derived from peripheral blood, sampled in a trial of Ad26.COV2.S vaccine versus placebo. Receptors originate from a person aged 18-65 years who received the Ad26.COV2.S COVID-19 vaccine or a placebo.

The chain links TRBV7-9 to TRBJ2-7; TRBD1 agrees at 7 bases. In germline, CDR1 is SEHNR, CDR2 FQNEAQ (reference sequence). After removal of 8 bases from V and 0 bases from J, the junction contained 4 bases not matched to a gene. The CDR3 extends over 13 amino acids. In DNA, the CDR3 is TGTGCCAGCCAGGGACAGCGCTCCTACGAGCAGTACGTC. Protein sequence: CASQGQRSYEQYV.

The chain has TRBV15 and TRBJ1-2, with TRBD1 matching over 8 bases. Unmatched junction bases numbered 14, after V lost 0 bases and J lost 2 bases. The CDR3 sequence is 19 residues long. Germline values: CDR1 LNHNV, CDR2 YYDKDF (reference sequence). The CDR3 sequence is CATSRDAGTGLLLNYGYTF. Here the CDR3 DNA reads TGTGCCACCAGCAGAGATGCGGGGACAGGTCTCCTGCTGAACTATGGCTACACCTTC. Combining the CDR3 with reference TRBV15 and TRBJ1-2 gives the whole variable domain DAMVIQNPRYQVTQFGKPVTLSCSQTLNHNVMYWYQQKSSQAPKLLFHYYDKDFNNEADTPDNFQSRRPNTSFCFLDIRSPGLGDTAMYLCATSRDAGTGLLLNYGYTFGSGTRLTVV.

V is TRBV29-1 and J is TRBJ2-5; D is possibly TRBD1 or TRBD2 (6 bases each). Germline V gene sequence: CDR1 SQVTM, CDR2 ANQGSEA. V was clipped by 6 bases and J by 4 bases, with 21 bases between them. The CDR3 is 15 residues long. As DNA, the CDR3 is TGCAGCGTAGTTAGGAGCGGGCGAGGGGGAGAGACCCAGTACTTC. Translated: CSVVRSGRGGETQYF. Together with reference TRBV29-1 and TRBJ2-5, the CDR3 gives the full variable domain: SAVISQKPSRDICQRGTSLTIQCQVDSQVTMMFWYRQQPGQSLTLIATANQGSEATYESGFVIDKFPISRPNLTFSTLTVSNMSPEDSSIYLCSVVRSGRGGETQYFGPGTRLLVL.

This clone appeared a single time. V and J are TRBV7-9 and TRBJ2-3, with D unclear. The germline V gene encodes CDR1 SEHNR and CDR2 FQNEAQ (reference sequence). Between the trimmed V and J ends, which lost 0 bases and 2 bases, there was a span of 15 bases. CDR3 size: 17 residues. CDR3 in DNA: TGTGCCAGCAGCTTAGCGGCCCAGGACCATAACACAGATACGCAGTATTTT. Protein sequence: CASSLAAQDHNTDTQYF. Filled out from reference TRBV7-9 and TRBJ2-3, the complete variable domain reads DTGVSQNPRHKITKRGQNVTFRCDPISEHNRLYWYRQTLGQGPEFLTYFQNEAQLEKSRLLSDRFSAERPKGSFSTLEIQRTEQGDSAMYLCASSLAAQDHNTDTQYFGPGTRLTVL.

V and J are TRBV18 and TRBJ1-5; D unclear. V was cut by 5 bases and J by 0 bases, with 14 bases left in between. The CDR3 covers 16 residues. Per germline, CDR1 KGHSH and CDR2 LQKENI. CDR3 residues: CASSDRVAYSNQPQHF. The CDR3 bases are TGTGCCAGCTCAGACCGGGTGGCTTATAGCAATCAGCCCCAGCATTTT.

The chain recombines TRBV30 with TRBJ1-1; D call uncertain. Looked up from germline, CDR1 is GTSNPN and CDR2 is SVGIG (reference sequence). Deletions cut 8 bases from V and 0 bases from J, with 10 bases between. The CDR3 sequence is 12 residues long. The CDR3 region is CALAGLNTEAFF. CDR3 bases: TGTGCCCTTGCAGGATTGAACACTGAAGCTTTCTTT.

CDR3 nucleotides: TGTGCCAGTAGAACAACCAACAGGATCCGAGAAGAGACCCAGTACTTC. Translation: CASRTTNRIREETQYF. This chain joins TRBV19 and TRBJ2-5, with D possibly being TRBD1 (5 bases). V lost 6 bases, J lost 3 bases, and 20 bases lay in between. The CDR3 has 16 amino acids. Germline V gene data show CDR1 as LNHDA and CDR2 as SQIVND (reference sequence). The full variable domain, completed using reference TRBV19 and TRBJ2-5, is DGGITQSPKYLFRKEGQNVTLSCEQNLNHDAMYWYRQDPGQGLRLIYYSQIVNDFQKGDIAEGYSVSREKKESFPLTVTSAQKNPTAFYLCASRTTNRIREETQYFGPGTRLLVL.

This chain joins TRBV18 and TRBJ1-5; D is undetermined. This CDR3 has 13 amino acids. V was cut by 2 bases and J by 7 bases, with 9 bases left in between. Germline assignment: CDR1 KGHSH and CDR2 LQKENI. CDR3 residues: CASSPVNGQPQHF. The CDR3 nucleotides are TGTGCCAGCTCACCAGTGAATGGGCAGCCCCAGCATTTT.

The chain is built from TRBV12-3 or TRBV12-4 and TRBJ1-4; D is uncertain. The V gene lost 6 bases and the J gene lost 9 bases, with 8 bases spanning the gap. This CDR3 is built from 11 residues. The CDR3: CASSPRQKLFF. CDR3 bases: TGTGCCAGCAGCCCCCGCCAAAAACTGTTTTTT.

The chain carries TRBV3-1 (or the pseudogene TRBV3-2) and TRBJ2-3, with D tentatively TRBD1 (5 bases). The germline V gene encodes CDR1 LGHDT and CDR2 YNNKEL (reference sequence). Trimming shortened V by 2 bases and J by 2 bases, and 8 bases separated the two germline ends. The CDR3 runs to 14 residues. For the CDR3, the DNA is TGTGCCAGCAGCCAAAGACAGTCCACAGATACGCAGTATTTT. This gives the protein CASSQRQSTDTQYF.

For the CDR3, the DNA is TGTGCCAGCAGAGGCATCCCCGATAACTCCTATAATTCACCCCTCCACTTT. The encoded protein is CASRGIPDNSYNSPLHF. This chain uses TRBV27 with TRBJ1-6, with D hard to call. This CDR3 has 17 residues. Trimming took off 6 bases at V and 0 bases at J, with 15 bases between the two ends. The germline V gene has CDR1 MNHEY and CDR2 SMNVEV (reference sequence).

The chain joins TRBV28 to TRBJ2-7; no clear D. Germline lookup yields CDR1 MDHEN and CDR2 SYDVKM. The CDR3 runs 14 residues. Between the trimmed V and J ends, which lost 7 bases and 0 bases, there was a span of 13 bases. Written as DNA, the CDR3 is TGTGCCAGCACCAGAGCCGAGAGCTCCTACGAGCAGTACGTC. Encoded protein: CASTRAESSYEQYV.

This clone was observed a single time. Other DNA variants within this sample encode the same CDR3. The CDR3 coding sequence is TGTGCCACCAGTGACCCCCAGGGGGCGGGAGAGACCCAGTACTTC. Translating it yields CATSDPQGAGETQYF. V is TRBV24-1 and J is TRBJ2-5; 8 nucleotides line up with TRBD1. CDR1 and CDR2 from the germline V gene are KGHDR and SFDVKD. The CDR3 consists of 15 residues. The junction had 7 bases not matched to a gene; V was cut back by 4 bases and J by 4 bases.

The table lists this clone with a count of one. The rearrangement links TRBV5-6 to TRBJ2-2; 9 positions agree with TRBD2. Looked up from germline, CDR1 is SGHDT and CDR2 is YYEEEE. Trimming removed 0 bases from V and 4 bases from J; junction bases left unmatched: 4. There are 16 residues in the CDR3. CDR3 loop: CASSLVAGGLTGELFF. The CDR3 DNA follows: TGTGCCAGCAGCTTGGTCGCGGGAGGGCTCACCGGGGAGCTGTTTTTT.